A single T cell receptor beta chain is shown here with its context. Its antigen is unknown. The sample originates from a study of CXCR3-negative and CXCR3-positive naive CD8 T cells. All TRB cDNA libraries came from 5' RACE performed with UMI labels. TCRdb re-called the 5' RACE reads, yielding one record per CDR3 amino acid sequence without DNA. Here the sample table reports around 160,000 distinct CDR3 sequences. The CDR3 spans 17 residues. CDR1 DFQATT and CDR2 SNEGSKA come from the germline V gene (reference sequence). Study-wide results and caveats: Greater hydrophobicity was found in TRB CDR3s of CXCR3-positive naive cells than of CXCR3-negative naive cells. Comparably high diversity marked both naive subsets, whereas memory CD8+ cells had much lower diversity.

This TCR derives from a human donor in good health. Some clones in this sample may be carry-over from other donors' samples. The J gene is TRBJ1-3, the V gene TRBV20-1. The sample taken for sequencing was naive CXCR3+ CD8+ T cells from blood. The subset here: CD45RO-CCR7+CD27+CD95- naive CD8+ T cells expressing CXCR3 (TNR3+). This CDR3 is CSARGRTTVYSGNTIYF.